A single sample gave rise to the 16 T cell receptor beta chains below, sequenced in a study of blood T cell repertoires in COVID-19. TCRdb's table, derived via immunoSEQ multiplex PCR, lists solely in-frame clones and lacks some. In the table there are under 300,000 clones, approximately 80% of which are singletons. Material for sequencing was peripheral blood. These receptor sequences come from a woman between 35 and 50 years old with active or convalescent COVID-19.

The chain joins TRBV30 to TRBJ2-7; 7 nucleotides match TRBD1. The CDR3 loop spans 12 amino acids. Looked up from germline, CDR1 is GTSNPN and CDR2 is SVGIG (reference sequence). V lost 4 bases to trimming and J lost 3 bases; unmatched junction nucleotides: 3. CDR3 bases: TGTGCCTGGACCGGGACAGACTACGAGCAGTACGTC. This codes for CAWTGTDYEQYV.

The chain combines TRBV10-3 with TRBJ1-6, with D maybe TRBD1 (6 bases). With 0 bases removed from V and 6 bases from J, the gap between germline ends came to 12 bases. The CDR3 extends over 16 amino acids. From germline, CDR1 is ENHRY and CDR2 SYGVKD. The CDR3 reads CAISESSSGVNSPLHF. The CDR3 DNA sequence: TGTGCCATCAGTGAGTCGAGTTCAGGGGTTAATTCACCCCTCCACTTT.

The chain is built from TRBV19 and TRBJ1-5, with D unclear. The CDR3 contains 15 residues. The V gene lost 2 bases and the J gene lost 6 bases, with 14 bases spanning the gap. The germline V gene has CDR1 LNHDA and CDR2 SQIVND (reference sequence). CDR3: CASSIRGAESQPQHF. The CDR3 DNA follows: TGTGCCAGTAGTATACGCGGAGCGGAAAGTCAGCCCCAGCATTTT.

This clone appeared once. The chain couples TRBV9 to TRBJ1-1; 10 nucleotides align to TRBD1. The trim removed 10 bases at V and 4 bases at J, leaving 10 bases unmatched. The CDR3 contains 14 residues. CDR1 and CDR2 (germline): SGDLS, YYNGEE. The CDR3 nucleotides read TGTGCCGTACGAACGGACAGGGGGTGCACTGAAGCTTTCTTT. This encodes CAVRTDRGCTEAFF. Using reference TRBV9 and TRBJ1-1 for the parts outside the CDR3, the full variable domain is DSGVTQTPKHLITATGQRVTLRCSPRSGDLSVYWYQQSLDQGLQFLIQYYNGEERAKGNILERFSAQQFPDLHSELNLSSLELGDSALYFCAVRTDRGCTEAFFGQGTRLTVV.

The genes are TRBV2 and TRBJ1-1; TRBD1 aligns across 7 bases. The CDR3 is 16 residues long. The V and J ends lost 6 bases and 1 base, in that order; junction bases with no gene match: 11. Germline V gives CDR1 SNHLY, CDR2 FYNNEI. The CDR3 DNA reads as TGTGCCAGCAGAAGAATTACAGGGGACGGGAACACTGAAGCTTTCTTT. Protein: CASRRITGDGNTEAFF.

V is TRBV6-2 or TRBV6-3 and J is TRBJ1-5; maybe TRBD1 (5 bases). Germline CDR1 is MNHEY and CDR2 is SVGEGT. There are 13 residues in the CDR3. V gave up 2 bases and J gave up 4 bases, with 6 bases separating them. The CDR3 nucleotides are TGTGCCAGCAGTTACGGGGGGAATCAGCCCCAGCATTTT. It yields the protein CASSYGGNQPQHF.

This chain links TRBV2 with TRBJ2-7; D may be TRBD1 (6 bases). The germline V and J ends were trimmed by 6 bases and 1 base, with 16 bases remaining between them. The CDR3 covers 15 residues. Per the germline V gene, CDR1 is SNHLY and CDR2 is FYNNEI. CDR3 in amino acids: CASRDSDRSSYEQYF. CDR3 sequence (DNA): TGTGCCAGCAGAGACTCCGACAGGTCTTCCTACGAGCAGTACTTC.

In DNA form, the CDR3 reads TGCGCCAGCAGCTACACAGGGAATCAGCCCCAGCATTTT. This sequence encodes CASSYTGNQPQHF. The chain employs TRBV5-1 and TRBJ1-5; possible D gene TRBD1, 6 bases. The CDR3 runs 13 residues. CDR1 is SGHRS and CDR2 is YFSETQ in the germline V gene. The germline V and J ends were trimmed by 3 bases and 4 bases, with 8 bases remaining between them.

This clone appeared a few times. This rearrangement joins TRBV6-1 to TRBJ1-1; no clear D. This CDR3 contains 12 residues. V was shortened by 2 bases and J by 4 bases, with 5 bases between the two germline ends. Germline V gene data show CDR1 as MNHNS and CDR2 as SASEGT. The CDR3 nucleotides are TGTGCCAGCAGTGAACGGAGCACTGAAGCTTTCTTT. Residues: CASSERSTEAFF.

This clone was observed a handful of times. The CDR3: CASSEARDRTNYGYTF. For the CDR3, the DNA is TGTGCCAGCAGTGAAGCAAGGGACAGGACTAACTATGGCTACACCTTC. The chain combines TRBV6-1 with TRBJ1-2; TRBD1 aligns across 8 bases. The CDR3 is 16 residues long. Germline CDR1 is MNHNS and CDR2 is SASEGT. The J segment lost 0 bases and the V segment lost 0 bases, leaving 3 bases of the junction unmatched.

The chain carries TRBV5-1 and TRBJ2-5; D might be TRBD2 (6 bases). V lost 3 bases and J lost 3, with 15 bases in between. Germline V lookup: CDR1 SGHRS, CDR2 YFSETQ. The CDR3 consists of 15 residues. Here the CDR3 DNA reads TGCGCCAGCAGCTCCGGACGGGGGTGGGAAGAGACCCAGTACTTC. Translating it yields CASSSGRGWEETQYF.

Here the CDR3 DNA reads TGCAGTGCTGGCTTGATGTATGAGCAGTTCTTC. Protein product: CSAGLMYEQFF. This chain connects TRBV20-1 to TRBJ2-1; no reliable D call. V gave up 5 bases and J gave up 8 bases, with 10 bases separating them. Germline CDR1 reads DFQATT; CDR2 reads SNEGSKA (reference sequence). This CDR3 comprises 11 residues.

This clone was recorded a few times. J is TRBJ1-1 and V is TRBV10-2, with 7 positions matching TRBD1. Per germline, CDR1 WSHSY and CDR2 SAAADI. The CDR3 is 16 amino acids. The V segment lost 3 bases and the J segment 5 bases; nucleotides outside the gene matches: 12. The CDR3 sequence is CASSDRRKGGFTEAFF. CDR3 DNA sequence: TGCGCCAGCAGTGATCGGCGTAAAGGGGGCTTTACTGAAGCTTTCTTT.

This chain joins TRBV3-1 (or the pseudogene TRBV3-2) and TRBJ2-5, with 8 bases aligning to TRBD2. CDR1 and CDR2 from the germline V gene are LGHDT and YNNKEL (reference sequence). CDR3 length: 16 residues. The V gene end was trimmed by 2 bases and the J gene end by 2 bases; junction bases not matched to a gene: 7. The CDR3 sequence: CASSQLRGGQQETQYF. CDR3 nucleotides: TGTGCCAGCAGCCAACTCCGGGGGGGACAACAAGAGACCCAGTACTTC.

This clone was seen a single time. V and J are TRBV6-1 and TRBJ1-5; 7 positions agree with TRBD1. V lost 2 bases and J lost 4; bases outside the gene matches: 8. The V gene's germline CDR1 is MNHNS and CDR2 SASEGT. The CDR3 covers 16 residues. The CDR3 bases are TGTGCCAGCAGTGAAAGGGCAGGGGGTTCGAATCAGCCCCAGCATTTT. Translation gives CASSERAGGSNQPQHF.

Concerning this clone itself: The same CDR3 can be traced to other DNA sequences in this sample. The chain combines TRBV19 with TRBJ2-6; D possibly corresponds to TRBD2 (6 bases). Germline assignment: CDR1 LNHDA and CDR2 SQIVND (reference sequence). This CDR3 spans 16 amino acids. Trimming removed 1 base at V and 4 bases at J, with 11 bases between. The CDR3 is CASSIGRDPGANVLTF. Here the CDR3 DNA reads TGTGCCAGTAGTATAGGGCGGGACCCCGGGGCCAACGTCCTGACTTTC.